The table lists the clone carrying this T cell receptor (beta chain) with a few counts. Its cognate antigen is unknown. Two oligonucleotides, mixed equimolar, formed the beta constant-region primer covering TRBC1 and TRBC2. The ligated cDNA underwent four PCR rounds using SP2 and nested alpha and beta constant-region primers. TCRdb re-called the UMI-ligation and nested PCR reads through MiXCR, storing one row per CDR3 protein. The data hold under 150,000 distinct CDR3 sequences, with 15% to 25% observed a single time. The data originate from a study of naive and memory T cell subsets. Study results and limitations: From naive to CM, EM and EMRA, diversity decreased and Gini increased. Especially in CD8 cells, naive repertoires contained a few larger clonotypes, possibly CD45RA-re-expressing memory cells. Activation and differentiation may alter RNA-based TCR counts.

CMV status came from CD4+ IFNgamma after overnight CMV lysate stimulation. After CD4 positive bead selection, the CD4-negative fraction gave CD8 T cells. V dropped 3 bases and J dropped 3; count of bases not matched to a gene: 3. Germline CDR1 reads SGDLS; CDR2 reads YYNGEE. The CDR3 consists of 15 residues. The source of this sequence is a human donor in good health. The chain recombines TRBV9 with TRBJ2-3, with 11 bases fitting TRBD2. Sequenced: naive CD8+ T cells from blood. CDR3 nucleotide sequence: TGTGCCAGCAGCGGTAGCGGGAGGGTAACAGATACGCAGTATTTT. This codes for CASSGSGRVTDTQYF.